This T cell receptor (beta chain) is drawn from a study of T-cell reconstitution after alpha-beta-depleted transplantation in children. In its sample, this clonotype was seen many times. CDR3 length: 13 residues. The junction had 3 bases not matched to a gene; V was cut back by 5 bases and J by 5 bases. Germline V lookup: CDR1 SEHNR, CDR2 FQNEAQ (reference sequence). For TCRbeta, the library was prepared with unique molecular identifiers. TCRdb re-called the PCR reads through MiXCR, storing one row per CDR3 protein. Of approximately 340,000 distinct CDR3 sequences listed, 10% to 13% are singletons. This chain uses TRBV7-9 with TRBJ2-1; 7 nucleotides line up with TRBD2. The origin of this receptor is a human donor who donated a stem cell graft to a child with acute lymphoblastic leukemia. The starting material was PBMCs from the stem cell graft donor, obtained from the stem cell graft. The CDR3 region is CASSRDYHNEQFF. CDR3 coding DNA: TGTGCCAGCAGCAGGGACTACCACAATGAGCAGTTCTTC.